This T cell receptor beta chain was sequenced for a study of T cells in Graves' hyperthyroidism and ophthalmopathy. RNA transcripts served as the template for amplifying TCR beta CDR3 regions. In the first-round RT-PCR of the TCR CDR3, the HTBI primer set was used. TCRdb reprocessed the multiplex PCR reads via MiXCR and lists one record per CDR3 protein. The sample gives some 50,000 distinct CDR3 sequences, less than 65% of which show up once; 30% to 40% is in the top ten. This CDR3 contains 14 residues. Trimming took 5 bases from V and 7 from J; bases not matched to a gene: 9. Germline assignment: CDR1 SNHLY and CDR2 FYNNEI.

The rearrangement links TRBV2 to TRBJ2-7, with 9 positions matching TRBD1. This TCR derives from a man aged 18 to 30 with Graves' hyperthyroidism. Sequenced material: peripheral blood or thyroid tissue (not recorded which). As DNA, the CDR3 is TGTGCCAGCAGTCCGACGGACAGGGGATGGGAGCAGTACTTC. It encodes CASSPTDRGWEQYF.